The 25 T cell receptor beta chains below come from one sample, sequenced in a study of CD8 T cells in Susac syndrome. Random hexamers were used to reverse transcribe the RNA input (roughly 0.5 to 1 ug). TCRdb passed the immunoSEQ multiplex PCR reads through MiXCR, listing each CDR3 protein once. The sample holds about 130,000 distinct CDR3 sequences, 95% seen once. Sequencing used CD8+ T cells from PBMCs. These receptors were collected from a human donor with Susac syndrome.

Here the CDR3 reads CASSPGTTNEQFF. In DNA form, the CDR3 reads TGTGCCAGCAGCCCCGGGACTACGAATGAGCAGTTCTTC. The V gene is TRBV3-1, the J gene TRBJ2-1; 7 bases line up with TRBD2. Germline CDR1 is LGHDT and CDR2 is YNNKEL (reference sequence). J was trimmed by 7 bases and V by 4 bases; bases with no gene match: 4. This CDR3 contains 13 residues.

This chain joins TRBV30 and TRBJ2-2, with D possibly matching TRBD2 (6 bases). The CDR3 length is 16 residues. Between the trimmed V and J ends, which lost 4 bases and 5 bases, there was a span of 20 bases. The germline V gene encodes CDR1 GTSNPN and CDR2 SVGIG (reference sequence). In DNA, the CDR3 is TGTGCCTGGACCGGGACTCTAGAAGGCATAACCGGGGAGCTGTTTTTT. It yields the protein CAWTGTLEGITGELFF.

This chain joins TRBV10-3 and TRBJ2-7; 7 nucleotides agree with TRBD2. Germline CDR1 reads ENHRY; CDR2 reads SYGVKD. The ends lost 2 bases at V and 4 bases at J; junction bases unmatched: 11. The CDR3 is 16 amino acids. CDR3 coding DNA: TGTGCCATCAGTGAGGTTCCTAGCGGAATGGAATACGAGCAGTACTTC. Translation gives CAISEVPSGMEYEQYF.

The CDR3 sequence: CASSSVGQAYF. The DNA for the CDR3 is TGTGCCAGTAGCAGCGTAGGACAGGCGTACTTC. J is TRBJ2-4 and V is TRBV19; 7 positions agree with TRBD1. Germline assignment: CDR1 LNHDA and CDR2 SQIVND (reference sequence). Germline trimming cut 6 bases from V and 15 bases from J; bases unmatched to any gene: 8. The CDR3 contains 11 residues.

The rearrangement joins TRBV20-1 to TRBJ2-7, with TRBD2 as a possible D gene (7 bases). CDR3 length: 14 residues. Per germline, CDR1 DFQATT and CDR2 SNEGSKA (reference sequence). V was clipped by 4 bases and J by 0 bases, with 13 bases between them. The CDR3 DNA reads as TGCAGTGCTACAAAGGGGGGGCCCTCCTACGAGCAGTACTTC. Its protein is CSATKGGPSYEQYF.

The J gene is TRBJ2-7, the V gene TRBV11-2; 8 bases agree with TRBD2. The CDR3 is 16 amino acids. Trimming removed 0 bases from V and 7 bases from J; junction bases left unmatched: 11. Germline-derived CDR1 and CDR2 are SGHAT and FQNNGV. The CDR3 nucleotides read TGTGCCAGCAGCTTAGATATAAGCGGGAGTCTAGAGGAGCAGTACTTC. Translation: CASSLDISGSLEEQYF.

The J gene is TRBJ2-1, the V gene TRBV7-6, with TRBD2 matching 10 bases. Germline V gene sequence: CDR1 SGHVS, CDR2 FNYEAQ. The CDR3 totals 14 residues. The junction had 6 bases not matched to a gene; V was cut back by 5 bases and J by 8 bases. CDR3 nucleotide sequence: TGTGCCAGCAGCCCAGCGGGGGGGGGTTATGAGCAGTTCTTC. Amino acids: CASSPAGGGYEQFF.

This clonotype is a singleton in its sample. The gene calls are TRBV4-2 and TRBJ1-2; tentative D call: TRBD1 (5 bases). Germline loops: CDR1 LGHNA, CDR2 YNFKEQ. Trimming removed 1 base at V and 0 bases at J, with 15 bases between. There are 17 residues in the CDR3. The CDR3 sequence is CASSQVVRDVSNYGYTF. The CDR3 DNA reads TGTGCCAGCAGCCAAGTTGTCAGGGACGTGTCTAACTATGGCTACACCTTC.

This rearrangement joins TRBV27 to TRBJ1-2; D gene unclear. The CDR3 has 13 amino acids. Germline-derived CDR1 and CDR2 are MNHEY and SMNVEV (reference sequence). Trimming cost V 1 base and J 3 bases, with 6 bases left between them. CDR3 loop: CASSLWGDYGYTF. The CDR3 nucleotides are TGTGCCAGCAGTTTATGGGGTGACTATGGCTACACCTTC.

The chain recombines TRBV9 with TRBJ2-1; 11 bases line up with TRBD1. The CDR3 contains 15 residues. CDR1 is SGDLS, CDR2 YYNGEE, per germline. The trim removed 7 bases at V and 4 bases at J, leaving 7 bases unmatched. Written as DNA, the CDR3 is TGTGCCAGCTCCCTAGGGGACAGGGGGTACAATGAGCAGTTCTTC. It is translated as CASSLGDRGYNEQFF.

The chain combines TRBV29-1 with TRBJ2-5, with D maybe TRBD1 (5 bases). The length of the CDR3 is 16 residues. Germline values: CDR1 SQVTM, CDR2 ANQGSEA. The ends were cut back, 3 bases at V and 7 bases at J, with 24 bases in the middle. The CDR3 is CSVEKFDSLNVGTQYF. The CDR3 coding sequence is TGCAGCGTTGAGAAGTTCGACAGCCTTAATGTAGGGACCCAGTACTTC. Based on the CDR3 plus reference TRBV29-1 and TRBJ2-5, the full variable domain is SAVISQKPSRDICQRGTSLTIQCQVDSQVTMMFWYRQQPGQSLTLIATANQGSEATYESGFVIDKFPISRPNLTFSTLTVSNMSPEDSSIYLCSVEKFDSLNVGTQYFGPGTRLLVL.

This sequence joins TRBV9 and TRBJ1-2; 8 bases align to TRBD1. CDR1 and CDR2 from the germline V gene are SGDLS and YYNGEE. J gave up 4 bases and V 2 bases, and 4 bases lay outside the gene matches. The CDR3 is 14 residues long. The CDR3 spells CASSVTGAAYGYTF. The CDR3 DNA reads as TGTGCCAGCAGCGTGACAGGGGCTGCCTATGGCTACACCTTC. The full variable domain, rest sourced from reference TRBV9 and TRBJ1-2, is DSGVTQTPKHLITATGQRVTLRCSPRSGDLSVYWYQQSLDQGLQFLIQYYNGEERAKGNILERFSAQQFPDLHSELNLSSLELGDSALYFCASSVTGAAYGYTFGSGTRLTVV.

CDR3 sequence (DNA): TGCGCCAGCAGCCAAGTCCCAGGACAGGGAGAGACCCAGTACTTC. Protein sequence: CASSQVPGQGETQYF. The chain couples TRBV4-1 to TRBJ2-5; 8 bases fit TRBD1. This CDR3 has 15 amino acids. CDR1 is MGHRA, CDR2 YSYEKL, per germline. V was pared by 1 base and J by 4 bases, with 5 bases of the junction left unmatched.

The genes are TRBV18 and TRBJ2-7, with a weak D call TRBD2 (6 bases). This CDR3 is 15 amino acids long. Trimming took off 4 bases at V and 0 bases at J, with 13 bases between the two ends. The V gene's germline CDR1 is KGHSH and CDR2 LQKENI. The CDR3: CASSRTGGASYEQYF. Written as DNA, the CDR3 is TGTGCCAGCTCACGGACCGGAGGGGCCTCCTACGAGCAGTACTTC.

The rearrangement uses TRBV10-2 and TRBJ1-1; D gene unclear. The CDR3 contains 13 residues. V lost 2 bases and J lost 4, with 8 bases in between. Germline V gives CDR1 WSHSY, CDR2 SAAADI. The CDR3 region has the DNA TGCGCCAGCAGTGAGATGACTAGCACTGAAGCTTTCTTT. Amino acid sequence: CASSEMTSTEAFF.

This clonotype was detected once. The genes are TRBV29-1 and TRBJ2-1; unclear D gene. Germline V gene sequence: CDR1 SQVTM, CDR2 ANQGSEA. Trimming cost V 6 bases and J 5 bases, with 8 bases left between them. The CDR3 consists of 11 residues. The CDR3 region has the DNA TGCAGCGTGAGGCGCGACAATGAGCAGTTCTTC. Translated, it gives CSVRRDNEQFF.

The J gene is TRBJ1-5, the V gene TRBV12-3 or TRBV12-4; D uncertain. The V gene lost 7 bases and the J gene lost 3 bases, with 16 bases spanning the gap. This CDR3 spans 15 amino acids. CDR3 sequence reads: CASTPNHFHNQPQHF. Here the CDR3 DNA reads TGTGCCAGCACCCCGAACCATTTTCACAATCAGCCCCAGCATTTT.

The sample holds one count of this clonotype. This chain uses TRBV4-1 with TRBJ2-1, with TRBD1 as a possible D gene (6 bases). Trimming cost V 5 bases and J 3 bases, with 14 bases left between them. This CDR3 is 15 amino acids long. CDR1 MGHRA and CDR2 YSYEKL come from the germline V gene. This chain's CDR3 is CASSYQGLNYNEQFF. CDR3 bases: TGCGCCAGCAGCTACCAGGGGCTGAACTACAATGAGCAGTTCTTC.

The chain couples TRBV2 to TRBJ2-5, with 8 bases identical to TRBD1. CDR1 and CDR2 (germline): SNHLY, FYNNEI. The CDR3 length is 13 residues. Trimming removed 7 bases from V and 4 bases from J; junction bases left unmatched: 5. This CDR3 reads CASTGQGGETQYF. For the CDR3, the DNA is TGTGCCAGCACCGGACAGGGAGGAGAGACCCAGTACTTC.

This clonotype was seen a few times. The V and J genes are TRBV30 and TRBJ2-2; D ambiguous. Germline CDR1 reads GTSNPN; CDR2 reads SVGIG (reference sequence). The CDR3 has 16 amino acids. V was cut by 2 bases and J by 0 bases, with 13 bases left in between. The CDR3 loop reads CAWSSLEPTNTGELFF. CDR3 DNA sequence: TGTGCCTGGAGTAGTCTGGAGCCAACGAACACCGGGGAGCTGTTTTTT.

The rearrangement uses TRBV5-1 and TRBJ2-1; 11 nucleotides match TRBD1. From germline, CDR1 is SGHRS and CDR2 YFSETQ. This CDR3 is built from 16 residues. Trimming removed 1 base from V and 9 bases from J; junction bases left unmatched: 9. The CDR3 is CASSLWRDRGGSEQFF. Written as DNA, the CDR3 is TGCGCCAGCAGCTTGTGGCGGGACAGGGGGGGCTCTGAGCAGTTCTTC.

The chain uses TRBV9 and TRBJ1-2; 7 positions match TRBD1. The CDR3 totals 13 residues. Germline CDR1 is SGDLS and CDR2 is YYNGEE. The V gene end was trimmed by 3 bases and the J gene end by 7 bases; junction bases not matched to a gene: 6. This CDR3 reads CASSATGALGYTF. CDR3 in DNA: TGTGCCAGCAGCGCCACAGGGGCCCTTGGCTACACCTTC. The variable domain in full, completed from reference TRBV9 and TRBJ1-2, reads DSGVTQTPKHLITATGQRVTLRCSPRSGDLSVYWYQQSLDQGLQFLIQYYNGEERAKGNILERFSAQQFPDLHSELNLSSLELGDSALYFCASSATGALGYTFGSGTRLTVV.

The V gene is TRBV11-2, the J gene TRBJ2-5; D ambiguous. The V gene lost 4 bases and the J gene lost 0 bases, with 15 bases spanning the gap. The CDR3 loop spans 16 amino acids. Germline values: CDR1 SGHAT, CDR2 FQNNGV. The CDR3 loop is CASSSKVLGYQETQYF. The CDR3 nucleotides read TGTGCCAGCAGCTCCAAGGTTTTAGGGTACCAAGAGACCCAGTACTTC.

The rearrangement uses TRBV27 and TRBJ2-1; possibly TRBD2 for D (5 bases). In germline, CDR1 is MNHEY, CDR2 SMNVEV (reference sequence). The CDR3 length is 16 residues. V lost 0 bases, J lost 8 bases, and 17 bases lay in between. CDR3 protein: CASSLSSKRSRDEQFF. The CDR3 nucleotides are TGTGCCAGCAGTTTATCGTCGAAGCGGTCTAGGGATGAGCAGTTCTTC.

The chain links TRBV7-3 to TRBJ2-1; 14 bases map to TRBD2. There are 15 residues in the CDR3. The V gene's germline CDR1 is SGHTA and CDR2 FQGTGA. V lost 5 bases and J lost 5; bases outside the gene matches: 2. The CDR3 loop reads CASSMGLAGDNEQFF. DNA for the CDR3: TGTGCCAGCAGCATGGGACTAGCGGGGGACAATGAGCAGTTCTTC.